This TCR beta chain was found in a study of blood T cell repertoires in COVID-19. Study in general: Sample material is recorded as cDNA or gDNA derived from T cells, B-cell-depleted T cells, or PBMCs.

The CDR3 extends over 13 amino acids. Trimming took 9 bases from V and 3 from J, leaving 14 bases between them. Germline-derived CDR1 and CDR2 are SGHRS and YFSETQ. Assay used: immunoSEQ multiplex PCR; TCRdb lists only in-frame clones, some missing. The data show about 82,000 clones, with approximately 78% seen just once and roughly a third held by the top ten. The sequence derives from a man between 60 and 70 years old with COVID-19, enrolled during active disease. The V call is TRBV5-1, the J call TRBJ2-3, with unresolved D. Sequencing used peripheral blood. The CDR3 spells CATSVEFTDTQYF. DNA for the CDR3: TGCGCCACCTCGGTGGAGTTTACAGATACGCAGTATTTT.